This T cell receptor beta chain derives from a study of shared clonotypes between healthy human individuals. Whole-study context: The donors, two women and three men, were aged 18 to 49.

Germline V gives CDR1 MDHEN, CDR2 SYDVKM. The V end was cut by 7 bases, the J end by 11 bases, with 20 bases between. The CDR3 totals 13 residues. Sorted-subset replicate PCRs used 150 to 200 ng DNA, around 31,000 T cell genomes. Produced via immunoSEQ multiplex PCR; TCRdb's table is partial and in-frame only. Of roughly 2,500,000 clones detected, 93% appear once; the ten largest clones hold about 0.39%. This sequence was found in a young man in good health. Some clones in this sample may be carry-over from other donors' samples. The rearrangement joins TRBV28 to TRBJ1-2, with D perhaps matching TRBD1 (5 bases). Input material: naive CD4+ T cells from PBMCs. Sample subset: CD45RA+ positively selected. CDR3 amino acids: CASTFDRDRGYTF. In DNA form, the CDR3 reads TGTGCCAGCACCTTCGATCGAGACCGGGGGTACACCTTC.